This TCR beta chain was found in a study of blood T cell repertoires in COVID-19. Study summary: The United States, Italy and Spain were the sources of the acute and convalescent COVID-19 samples. T cells, B-cell-depleted T cells, or PBMCs provided the cDNA or gDNA that served as material.

Per the authors' pipeline: Amplification of reference gene primers provided the estimated nucleated cell counts. Data came from immunoSEQ multiplex PCR; TCRdb stores just in-frame clones and leaves some out. V and J calls and clone size follow that table, whereas D and trimming were derived from the DNA. This sample has a few hundred thousand clones; about 86% occur once, and the top ten carry 7.1%. The V gene lost 2 bases and the J gene lost 5 bases, with 3 bases spanning the gap. Germline V gene lookup returns CDR1 SGHAT and CDR2 FQNNGV. This CDR3 contains 11 residues. This rearrangement joins TRBV11-2 to TRBJ1-2, with no clear D. Sequencing was performed on peripheral blood. The receptor was derived from a woman between 55 and 75 years old with COVID-19, enrolled during active disease. As DNA, the CDR3 is TGTGCCAGCAGCTTATCTTATGGCTACACCTTC. Translating it yields CASSLSYGYTF.